This TCR beta chain was observed in a study of T cell responses to AZD1222 COVID-19 vaccine. The repertoire was sequenced with immunoSEQ multiplex PCR; TCRdb's copy has only in-frame clones and lacks some. The sample holds about 150,000 clones, about nine tenths seen once. The germline V gene encodes CDR1 KGHSH and CDR2 LQKENI. This CDR3 is 14 amino acids long. V shed 3 bases and J shed 1 base, with 10 bases lying between them. Material: peripheral blood, obtained on day 0 of AZD1222 vaccination. This rearrangement joins TRBV18 to TRBJ2-7, with a possible D match to TRBD1 (5 bases). The receptor was isolated from an adult in good health. CDR3 coding DNA: TGTGCCAGCTCACCGCCAGGGCAGTCCTACGAGCAGTACTTC. Translated: CASSPPGQSYEQYF. The full variable domain, in which reference TRBV18 and TRBJ2-7 provide the parts outside the CDR3, is NAGVMQNPRHLVRRRGQEARLRCSPMKGHSHVYWYRQLPEEGLKFMVYLQKENIIDESGMPKERFSAEFPKEGPSILRIQQVVRGDSAAYFCASSPPGQSYEQYFGPGTRLTVT.